This entry lists 6 T cell receptor beta chains sequenced from one sample in a study of T-cell memory formation after mild COVID-19. TCRdb reprocessed the 5' RACE reads via MiXCR and lists one record per CDR3 protein. The sample lists fewer than 600,000 distinct CDR3 sequences, about a fifth occurring once. Sequencing was carried out using PBMCs or a T cell subset sorted from them (not recorded which). These receptors originate from an adult woman who had mild COVID-19 (a few samples of this study predate the infection). Cell type and time point are not known.

This rearrangement joins TRBV7-3 to TRBJ2-2; 7 nucleotides align to TRBD2. Germline trimming cut 5 bases from V and 6 bases from J; bases unmatched to any gene: 9. CDR3 size: 15 residues. Looked up from germline, CDR1 is SGHTA and CDR2 is FQGTGA. The CDR3: CASSAQTSSSGELFF. CDR3 DNA sequence: TGTGCCAGCAGCGCCCAGACTAGCAGTTCCGGGGAGCTGTTTTTT. The full variable domain, rest sourced from reference TRBV7-3 and TRBJ2-2, is GAGVSQTPSNKVTEKGKYVELRCDPISGHTALYWYRQSLGQGPEFLIYFQGTGAADDSGLPNDRFFAVRPEGSVSTLKIQRTERGDSAVYLCASSAQTSSSGELFFGEGSRLTVL.

The genes are TRBV12-3 or TRBV12-4 and TRBJ2-2; the D gene is possibly TRBD2 (6 bases). This CDR3 region has 14 residues. V was shortened by 5 bases and J by 3 bases, with 10 bases between the two germline ends. The CDR3: CASSTGLHTGELFF. In DNA form, the CDR3 reads TGTGCCAGCAGTACGGGACTCCACACCGGGGAGCTGTTTTTT.

The rearrangement uses TRBV9 and TRBJ2-3; a possible D gene is TRBD1 (6 bases). This CDR3 spans 16 amino acids. V was pared by 4 bases and J by 5 bases, with 20 bases between. Germline values: CDR1 SGDLS, CDR2 YYNGEE. The CDR3 DNA is TGTGCCAGCAGCCCCCGTCCCAGGGGTCGGGGAGATACGCAGTATTTT. Translation gives CASSPRPRGRGDTQYF. Filled out from reference TRBV9 and TRBJ2-3, the complete variable domain reads DSGVTQTPKHLITATGQRVTLRCSPRSGDLSVYWYQQSLDQGLQFLIQYYNGEERAKGNILERFSAQQFPDLHSELNLSSLELGDSALYFCASSPRPRGRGDTQYFGPGTRLTVL.

This clonotype has at least ten counts. This CDR3 is CASSLAPNTGELFF. DNA of the CDR3: TGTGCCAGCAGCTTGGCGCCAAACACCGGGGAGCTGTTTTTT. The chain uses TRBV5-5 and TRBJ2-2; unclear D gene. Trimming took off 0 bases at V and 2 bases at J, with 5 bases between the two ends. The CDR3 extends over 14 amino acids. CDR1 is SGHKS, CDR2 YYEKEE, per germline (reference sequence).

This clonotype showed up just a few times. The chain combines TRBV11-2 with TRBJ2-3; D unresolved. Germline CDR1 is SGHAT and CDR2 is FQNNGV. Between the trimmed V and J ends, which lost 6 bases and 4 bases, there was a span of 11 bases. This CDR3 is built from 13 residues. CDR3 DNA: TGTGCCAGCAGAGACGACTCCGCAGATACGCAGTATTTT. Its translation: CASRDDSADTQYF.

This clonotype has more than one count but fewer than ten. The chain employs TRBV6-6 and TRBJ1-6; weak D call: TRBD1 (6 bases). This CDR3 contains 13 residues. Trimming took off 8 bases at V and 10 bases at J, with 15 bases between the two ends. The germline CDR1 and CDR2 sequences are MNHNY and SVGAGI (reference sequence). CDR3 nucleotide sequence: TGTGCCAGCCTCCCAGCCGGGGGCTCACCCCTCCACTTT. Residues: CASLPAGGSPLHF.